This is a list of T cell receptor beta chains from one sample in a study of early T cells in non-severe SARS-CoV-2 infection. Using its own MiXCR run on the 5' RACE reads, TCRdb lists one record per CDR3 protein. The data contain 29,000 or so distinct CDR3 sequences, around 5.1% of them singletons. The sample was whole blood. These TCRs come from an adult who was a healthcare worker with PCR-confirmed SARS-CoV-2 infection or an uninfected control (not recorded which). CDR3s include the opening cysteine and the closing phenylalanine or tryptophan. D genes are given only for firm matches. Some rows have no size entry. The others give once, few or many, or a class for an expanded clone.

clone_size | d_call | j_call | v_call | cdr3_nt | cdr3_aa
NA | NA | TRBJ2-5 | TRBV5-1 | TGCGCCAGCAGCTTGGACGCGGACCAAGAGACCCAGTACTTC | CASSLDADQETQYF
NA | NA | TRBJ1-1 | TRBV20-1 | TGCAGTGCTAGGCGTCAGGAGAACACTGAAGCTTTCTTT | CSARRQENTEAFF
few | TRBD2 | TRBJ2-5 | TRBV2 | TGTGCCAGCAGTGAGAGCGGGGGGGCTGGAGAGACCCAGTACTTC | CASSESGGAGETQYF
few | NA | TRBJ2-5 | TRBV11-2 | TGTGCCAGCAGACGGGAGTTTCAGGAGACCCAGTACTTC | CASRREFQETQYF
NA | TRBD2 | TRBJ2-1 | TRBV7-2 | TGTGCCAGCAGCTTCCGGACTAGGCCGTTAAGTGTTGAGCAGTTCTTC | CASSFRTRPLSVEQFF
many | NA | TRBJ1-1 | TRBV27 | TGTGCTAGTTTCAGGGGTTCAGAAGCTTTCTTT | CASFRGSEAFF
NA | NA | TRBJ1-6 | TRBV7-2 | TGTGCCAGCAGCTTAGCTTTCGACAATTCACCCCTCCACTTT | CASSLAFDNSPLHF
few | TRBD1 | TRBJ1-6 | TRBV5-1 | TGCGCCAGCAGCTTGGATGGACAGGGGATGAATTCACCCCTCCACTTT | CASSLDGQGMNSPLHF
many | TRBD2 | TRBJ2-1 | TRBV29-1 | TGCAGCGCTGGCGGGGGGGGTTTCTACAATGAGCAGTTCTTC | CSAGGGGFYNEQFF
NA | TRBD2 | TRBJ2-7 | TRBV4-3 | TGCGCCAGCAGCCTTAGGACTAGCGGTACCTACGAGCAGTACTTC | CASSLRTSGTYEQYF
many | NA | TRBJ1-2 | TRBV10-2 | TGCGCCAGCTCCGGTCGGGGGGCGGGTGGCTACACCTTC | CASSGRGAGGYTF
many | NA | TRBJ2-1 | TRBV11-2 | TGTGCCAGCAGCTTAGCCCGACTAGGGATTTCGAGTGAGCAGTTCTTC | CASSLARLGISSEQFF
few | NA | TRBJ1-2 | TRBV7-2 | TGTGCCAGCAGTACCGGCGTCAGGGGTATCTATGGCTACACCTTC | CASSTGVRGIYGYTF
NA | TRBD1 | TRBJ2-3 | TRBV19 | TGTGCCAGTAGTGCACACCGGGACAGGTTCACAGATACGCAGTATTTT | CASSAHRDRFTDTQYF
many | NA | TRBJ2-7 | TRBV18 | TGTGCCAGCTCACTAAAGCCACAGGGTTACGAGCAGTACTTC | CASSLKPQGYEQYF
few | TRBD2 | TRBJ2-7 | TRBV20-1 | TGCAGTGCTTTAAGCGGGAGGACTACCTACGAGCAGTACTTC | CSALSGRTTYEQYF
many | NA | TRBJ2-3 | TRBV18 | TGTGCCAGCTCATCCCAGGGAGATACGCAGTATTTT | CASSSQGDTQYF
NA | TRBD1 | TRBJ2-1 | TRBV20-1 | TGCAGTGCTTCGAAGGGGGCCCCTAGGAATGAGCAGTTCTTC | CSASKGAPRNEQFF
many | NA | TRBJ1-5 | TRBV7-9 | TGTGCCAGCAGCCCATCAGGTTTTCAGCCCCAGCATTTT | CASSPSGFQPQHF
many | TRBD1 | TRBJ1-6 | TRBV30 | TGTGCCGGCCGACAGGGGCATTCACCCCTCCACTTT | CAGRQGHSPLHF
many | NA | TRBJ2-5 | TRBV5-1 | TGCGCCAGCAGCCGGTCCGGGACCCAAGAGACCCAGTACTTC | CASSRSGTQETQYF
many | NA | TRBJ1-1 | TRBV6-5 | TGTGCCAGCAGTTACTGGCGTCGACTGCCTGGAACTGAAGCTTTCTTT | CASSYWRRLPGTEAFF
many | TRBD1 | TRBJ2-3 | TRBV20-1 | TGCAGTGCCGTGACAGCGGGACAGGGCCACACAGATACGCAGTATTTT | CSAVTAGQGHTDTQYF
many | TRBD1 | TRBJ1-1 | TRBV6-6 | TGTGGTTCGGGAGGGGACAGGGGAAGAGCTTTCTTT | CGSGGDRGRAFF
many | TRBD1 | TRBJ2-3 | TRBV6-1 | TGTGCCAGCACCAGGACAGGGGGATCTAGCACAGATACGCAGTATTTT | CASTRTGGSSTDTQYF
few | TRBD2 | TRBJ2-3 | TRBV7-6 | TGTGCCAGCAGCCTAAAAGTTGAGACTAGCATGTTCTCAGATACGCAGTATTTT | CASSLKVETSMFSDTQYF
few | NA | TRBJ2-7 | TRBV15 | TGTGCCACCAGGTCAGGATTTGGCTACGAGCAGTACTTC | CATRSGFGYEQYF
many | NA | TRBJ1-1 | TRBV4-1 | TGCGCCAGCAGCTCCCGAATGAACACTGAAGCTTTCTTT | CASSSRMNTEAFF
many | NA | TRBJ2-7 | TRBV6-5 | TGTGCCAGCAGTACCCCGGGGGTTCCCTACGAGCAGTACTTC | CASSTPGVPYEQYF